The 25 T cell receptor beta chains presented below share a single source sample, sequenced in a study of T-cell reconstitution after alpha-beta-depleted transplantation in children. Library preparation (for TCRbeta) was performed with unique molecular identifiers. TCRdb reanalysed the PCR reads using MiXCR and keeps one entry per CDR3 protein. The table lists about a million distinct CDR3 sequences, 25% to 30% of them singletons. The sample consisted of PBMCs, mostly from graft donor cells, taken 360 days after TCRalphabeta/CD19-depleted stem cell transplant. The receptors derive from a boy in the first two years of life who had a stem cell transplant for SCID, so the T cells may come from the graft donor.

This clonotype has just a few counts. The chain links TRBV5-1 to TRBJ2-3, with 10 nucleotides matching TRBD2. This CDR3 spans 18 amino acids. V trimming: 1 base; J trimming: 3 bases; junction bases outside the gene matches: 11. The germline V gene encodes CDR1 SGHRS and CDR2 YFSETQ. DNA of the CDR3: TGCGCCAGCAGCTTGAGACCAGCGGGGGGGCCCCCGACAGATACGCAGTATTTT. It is translated as CASSLRPAGGPPTDTQYF.

This chain uses TRBV18 with TRBJ2-1, with 8 bases matching TRBD2. The V and J ends lost 2 bases and 8 bases, in that order; junction bases with no gene match: 8. This CDR3 comprises 15 residues. Looked up from germline, CDR1 is KGHSH and CDR2 is LQKENI. CDR3 in DNA: TGTGCCAGCTCACCAGTAGCGGGGAAAAGGGATGAGCAGTTCTTC. This gives the protein CASSPVAGKRDEQFF.

The chain recombines TRBV5-1 with TRBJ2-7; a weak D match, TRBD1 (6 bases). Germline V gives CDR1 SGHRS, CDR2 YFSETQ. The CDR3 has 16 amino acids. The V and J ends lost 4 bases and 3 bases respectively, with 20 bases between them. The CDR3 region has the DNA TGCGCCAGCAGCCGCGATCGGATCGGGACAATCTACGAGCAGTACTTC. Translated, it gives CASSRDRIGTIYEQYF.

This clonotype was found a few times. The genes are TRBV20-1 and TRBJ2-5; D unresolved. V lost 5 bases and J lost 5, with 12 bases in between. Germline CDR1 reads DFQATT; CDR2 reads SNEGSKA (reference sequence). CDR3 length: 12 residues. CDR3 residues: CSAPHGDETQYF. CDR3 sequence (DNA): TGCAGTGCTCCGCATGGAGATGAGACCCAGTACTTC.

The rearrangement joins TRBV7-8 to TRBJ2-1; 14 positions agree with TRBD2. The trim removed 5 bases at V and 8 bases at J, leaving 11 bases unmatched. Germline V CDR1 and CDR2: SGHVS, FQNEAQ. CDR3 length equals 17 residues. CDR3: CASSRALTSGGAYEQFF. The CDR3 bases are TGTGCCAGCAGCCGAGCTTTGACTAGCGGGGGGGCTTATGAGCAGTTCTTC.

This clonotype came up a few times. The chain carries TRBV12-3 or TRBV12-4 and TRBJ2-5; 8 bases are shared with TRBD1. The CDR3 is 17 amino acids. J lost 3 bases, V lost 3 bases, and 12 bases had no gene match. The CDR3 protein is CASSFPVTGGGEETQYF. The CDR3 DNA reads TGTGCCAGCAGTTTCCCGGTAACAGGGGGTGGGGAAGAGACCCAGTACTTC.

This clonotype was counted only a few times. This sequence joins TRBV20-1 and TRBJ2-2, with TRBD1 as a possible D gene (5 bases). Germline V gene data show CDR1 as DFQATT and CDR2 as SNEGSKA (reference sequence). The CDR3 runs 12 residues. V lost 6 bases and J 5 bases, leaving 10 bases between the germline ends. The CDR3 is CSATPGTGELFF. The CDR3 bases are TGCAGTGCCACACCAGGGACCGGGGAGCTGTTTTTT.

This clonotype was picked up a small number of times. The gene calls are TRBV6-5 and TRBJ2-4; tentatively, D is TRBD2 (6 bases). V lost 0 bases, J lost 7 bases, and 13 bases lay in between. CDR3 length: 15 amino acids. Germline assignment: CDR1 MNHEY and CDR2 SVGAGI. In nucleotides, the CDR3 is TGTGCCAGCAGTTACTCGGTCCTCGCGGGGAACATTCAGTACTTC. This codes for CASSYSVLAGNIQYF.

The chain uses TRBV20-1 and TRBJ2-5; the D call may be TRBD1 or TRBD2 (5 bases each). The CDR3 length is 14 residues. V lost 6 bases and J 2 bases, leaving 16 bases between the germline ends. CDR1 DFQATT and CDR2 SNEGSKA come from the germline V gene (reference sequence). The CDR3 reads CSAIPGPSQETQYF. CDR3 in DNA: TGCAGTGCCATTCCGGGACCTTCACAAGAGACCCAGTACTTC.

In this sample, this clonotype turned up a few times. This rearrangement joins TRBV4-1 to TRBJ1-2; D perhaps matches TRBD1 (6 bases). The CDR3 is 15 residues long. Germline V gene sequence: CDR1 MGHRA, CDR2 YSYEKL. Trimming pared 1 base from V and 8 bases from J, leaving 17 bases between. The CDR3 is CASSQVQGTPLGYTF. Written as DNA, the CDR3 is TGCGCCAGCAGCCAAGTTCAGGGGACTCCGCTCGGCTACACCTTC.

The chain combines TRBV12-3 or TRBV12-4 with TRBJ1-2; a weak D match, TRBD1 (6 bases). The V end lost 1 base, the J end lost 8 bases, and 8 bases lay between the germline ends. The CDR3 is made up of 12 amino acids. CDR3 DNA sequence: TGTGCCAGCAGTTTAGACAGGGAAGGCTACACCTTC. This translates into CASSLDREGYTF.

As for this clonotype: One junction end does not reproduce the germline sequence, and a read error may be involved. V and J are TRBV29-1 and TRBJ2-3; TRBD2 agrees at 11 bases. Germline CDR1 reads SQVTM; CDR2 reads ANQGSEA. The CDR3 covers 12 residues. The CDR3 region is CSVEAPSGGTPF. The DNA for the CDR3 is TGCAGCGTTGAAGCCCCTAGCGGGGGGACTCCCTTT.

The chain combines TRBV5-1 with TRBJ2-2; D possibly corresponds to TRBD1 (6 bases). CDR3 length equals 16 residues. V lost 2 bases to trimming and J lost 4 bases, with 15 bases between them. CDR1 is SGHRS, CDR2 YFSETQ, per germline. CDR3 sequence: CASSFRTGSGTGELFF. CDR3 nucleotides: TGCGCCAGCAGCTTTCGTACAGGGTCAGGCACCGGGGAGCTGTTTTTT.

This chain's CDR3 is CASSLFTTIRDREKLFF. CDR3 nucleotide sequence: TGTGCCAGCAGTCTCTTTACGACGATCCGGGACCGTGAAAAACTGTTTTTT. J is TRBJ1-4 and V is TRBV12-3 or TRBV12-4, with D tentatively TRBD1 (5 bases). Trimming took off 5 bases at V and 7 bases at J, with 23 bases between the two ends. The CDR3 spans 17 residues.

The chain is built from TRBV6-5 and TRBJ1-1, with D perhaps matching TRBD1 (5 bases). The length of the CDR3 is 16 residues. Germline-derived CDR1 and CDR2 are MNHEY and SVGAGI. V was cut by 2 bases and J by 0 bases, with 13 bases left in between. The CDR3 reads CASSYRQNRMNTEAFF. Written as DNA, the CDR3 is TGTGCCAGCAGTTACCGACAGAATCGAATGAACACTGAAGCTTTCTTT.

This clonotype has just a few counts. This chain uses TRBV25-1 with TRBJ2-5, with no clear D. The CDR3 loop spans 15 amino acids. V dropped 8 bases and J dropped 1 base, with 17 bases sitting between them. CDR1 is MGHDK, CDR2 SYGVNS, per germline. The chain's CDR3 is CASSSRVGLQETQYF. The CDR3 nucleotides are TGTGCCAGCTCCTCGAGAGTGGGCCTCCAAGAGACCCAGTACTTC. Full variable domain (rest looked up from reference TRBV25-1 and TRBJ2-5): EADIYQTPRYLVIGTGKKITLECSQTMGHDKMYWYQQDPGMELHLIHYSYGVNSTEKGDLSSESTVSRIRTEHFPLTLESARPSHTSQYLCASSSRVGLQETQYFGPGTRLLVL.

This clonotype was detected only a few times. The gene calls are TRBV12-3 or TRBV12-4 and TRBJ2-5; 7 bases align to TRBD2. After removal of 2 bases from V and 1 base from J, the junction contained 7 bases not matched to a gene. The CDR3 extends over 16 amino acids. The CDR3 DNA sequence: TGTGCCAGCAGTTTATTCCTAGCGGCCTCCCAAGAGACCCAGTACTTC. As protein: CASSLFLAASQETQYF.

A word on this clonotype: Germline and junction disagree at one end, which may indicate a read error. The V gene is TRBV20-1, the J gene TRBJ2-5; no clear D. This CDR3 region has 15 residues. Germline V gene lookup returns CDR1 DFQATT and CDR2 SNEGSKA (reference sequence). DNA for the CDR3: TGCAGTGCTAGAAGGGCCGATGTTCCCCAAGAGACCCAGTACTTT. Translated, it gives CSARRADVPQETQYF.

This clonotype was observed a few times. CDR3 DNA: TGCAGCGCCGAGACTGTCTCCTACAATGAGCAGTTCTTC. Translation: CSAETVSYNEQFF. This rearrangement joins TRBV29-1 to TRBJ2-1; the D is unclear. Germline CDR1 reads SQVTM; CDR2 reads ANQGSEA. V shed 7 bases and J shed 0 bases, with 10 bases lying between them. CDR3 length: 13 residues.

The V and J genes are TRBV20-1 and TRBJ1-2; 7 bases match TRBD1. Germline loops: CDR1 DFQATT, CDR2 SNEGSKA (reference sequence). The CDR3 spans 12 residues. J lost 7 bases, V lost 6 bases, and 8 bases had no gene match. CDR3 sequence: CSAPTGIGGYTF. The CDR3 DNA follows: TGCAGTGCCCCGACAGGGATTGGTGGCTACACCTTC.

The chain carries TRBV6-2 or TRBV6-3 and TRBJ2-2; D might be TRBD2 (7 bases). The CDR3 sequence is 17 residues long. V dropped 6 bases and J dropped 6 bases, with 23 bases sitting between them. The germline CDR1 and CDR2 sequences are MNHEY and SVGEGT. The CDR3 reads CASRSLPRGALPGELFF. The DNA for the CDR3 is TGTGCCAGCAGGTCCCTTCCACGGGGGGCACTCCCCGGGGAGCTGTTTTTT.

The genes are TRBV15 and TRBJ1-2; D not resolved. V dropped 0 bases and J dropped 4 bases, with 6 bases sitting between them. This CDR3 has 13 amino acids. Germline V gene lookup returns CDR1 LNHNV and CDR2 YYDKDF (reference sequence). The CDR3 loop reads CATSRDHSYGYTF. CDR3 coding DNA: TGTGCCACCAGCAGAGATCACAGCTATGGCTACACCTTC.

A single count supports this clonotype. V and J are TRBV4-1 and TRBJ1-1, with D maybe TRBD1 (5 bases). The V gene lost 3 bases and the J gene lost 2 bases, with 10 bases spanning the gap. Looked up from germline, CDR1 is MGHRA and CDR2 is YSYEKL. The CDR3 sequence is 14 residues long. The CDR3 coding sequence is TGCGCCAGCAGCCAGACAGAATTTAACACTGAAGCTTTCTTT. Protein sequence: CASSQTEFNTEAFF.

Ten or more counts support this clonotype. The chain joins TRBV7-2 to TRBJ2-1, with D unclear. CDR3 length: 13 amino acids. Between the trimmed V and J ends, which lost 4 bases and 4 bases, there was a span of 8 bases. Germline V gene lookup returns CDR1 SGHTA and CDR2 FQGNSA. The chain's CDR3 is CASSSAKYNEQFF. Written as DNA, the CDR3 is TGTGCCAGCAGCTCCGCAAAATACAATGAGCAGTTCTTC.

A few counts support this clonotype. The chain carries TRBV12-3 or TRBV12-4 and TRBJ2-7, with D unclear. V lost 7 bases to trimming and J lost 0 bases, with 16 bases between them. The CDR3 totals 15 residues. The CDR3 region has the DNA TGTGCCAGCACCACCCAGACATTTGGCTCCTACGAGCAGTACTTC. Translated: CASTTQTFGSYEQYF.